These 3 T cell receptor beta chains came from one sample sequenced in a study of shared clonotypes between healthy human individuals. The data were produced by immunoSEQ multiplex PCR, yet TCRdb's version contains in-frame clones alone and is incomplete. This table holds millions of clones, approximately 94% found once. CD45RO-negative cells were positively selected for CCR7, leaving out terminally differentiated effector memory CD45RA+ cells. Specimen: naive CD8+ T cells from PBMCs. The receptors were sampled from a man aged 18 to 30 in good health. Some clones in this sample may be carry-over from other donors' samples.

The chain joins TRBV28 to TRBJ1-2, with no clear D. Trimming left V 9 bases short and J 0 bases short, with 11 bases between. This CDR3 is 13 amino acids long. In germline, CDR1 is MDHEN, CDR2 SYDVKM. CDR3 sequence: CASSKETNYGYTF. DNA of the CDR3: TGTGCCAGTTCTAAGGAGACTAACTATGGCTACACCTTC.

The chain is built from TRBV6-1 and TRBJ1-2; D is perhaps TRBD1 (5 bases). Germline V gene data show CDR1 as MNHNS and CDR2 as SASEGT. The CDR3 loop spans 11 amino acids. Trimming shortened V by 4 bases and J by 13 bases, and 13 bases separated the two germline ends. DNA of the CDR3: TGTGCCAGCAGTGTGGGCAGGGTTAGCACCTTC. It translates to CASSVGRVSTF.

The genes are TRBV9 and TRBJ2-1; TRBD2 aligns across 11 bases. CDR3 length: 16 residues. The germline gives CDR1 SGDLS, CDR2 YYNGEE. Trimming took 3 bases from V and 4 from J; bases not matched to a gene: 6. CDR3 bases: TGTGCCAGCAGCGGCCTTGGGACTAGCGGATACAATGAGCAGTTCTTC. Its translation: CASSGLGTSGYNEQFF. Full variable domain (rest looked up from reference TRBV9 and TRBJ2-1): DSGVTQTPKHLITATGQRVTLRCSPRSGDLSVYWYQQSLDQGLQFLIQYYNGEERAKGNILERFSAQQFPDLHSELNLSSLELGDSALYFCASSGLGTSGYNEQFFGPGTRLTVL.